These T cell receptor beta chains were read from a single sample in a study of cytomegalovirus exposure and HLA in healthy donors. Only in-frame clones appear in the TCRdb table, and some are missing; sequencing was by immunoSEQ multiplex PCR. This sample has around 130,000 clones; around 70% occur once, and the top ten carry 3.1%. Sequences were obtained from PBMCs. The receptors here all came from a man younger than 45 in good health and CMV-seronegative. CDR3s include the opening cysteine and the closing phenylalanine or tryptophan. A clone size is listed for some rows: how often the clone was seen (once, few, many), or a class if it is expanded.

TRBV9,NA,TRBJ2-1,16,CASSLRGARMTNEQFF
TRBV29-1,NA,TRBJ2-3,17,CSVDGLAGGGGTDTQYF
TRBV4-3,once,TRBJ2-2,12,CASSQTGVGLFF
TRBV10-3,NA,TRBJ1-4,17,CAISEVSNSGGSEKLFF
TRBV6-5,NA,TRBJ2-7,16,CASSYSTDFNSYEQYF
TRBV19,NA,TRBJ1-2,14,CASSIAGSYYGYTF
TRBV9,few,TRBJ2-3,17,CASSAPRDYPSTDTQYF
TRBV4-2,NA,TRBJ1-4,17,CASSQDFGAGVQEKLFF
TRBV30,NA,TRBJ2-7,18,CAWSSPVLAGGPFYEQYF
TRBV30,NA,TRBJ2-3,13,CARVSHVTDTQYF
TRBV4-3,NA,TRBJ1-1,14,CASSQTGASTEAFF
TRBV4-2,NA,TRBJ2-7,18,CASSQDGTSGGLSYEQYF
TRBV9,few,TRBJ2-5,14,CASSVATGGETQYF
TRBV23-1,NA,TRBJ2-7,13,CASCGQGAYEQYF
TRBV27,NA,TRBJ2-7,14,CASTPGQGIYEQYF
TRBV2,NA,TRBJ2-5,14,CASSEVRGQETQYF